The source of this T cell receptor beta chain is a study of identifying expanded T cells in peripheral blood. Study-level results: Over approximately two and four weeks, about 15 and 19 clones changed, versus approximately 1.1 between replicates.

Repertoires were generated with immunoSEQ multiplex PCR, while TCRdb's copy carries only in-frame clones and drops some. This table holds roughly 63,000 clones, approximately 82% found once. There are a few counts of this clone. Its antigen is as yet unknown. Germline V gene lookup returns CDR1 SQVTM and CDR2 ANQGSEA. Trimming cost V 7 bases and J 6 bases, with 13 bases left between them. This CDR3 is built from 11 residues. V gene TRBV29-1 combines with J gene TRBJ2-7; D is unresolved. The sequenced sample consisted of blood. This clonotype was sampled from a person aged 18 to 75 in good health. CDR3 residues: CSGSRESEQYF. In nucleotides, the CDR3 is TGCAGCGGCTCTAGGGAAAGCGAGCAGTACTTC.